This entry features one T cell receptor (beta chain) sequence. As processed by the authors: Amplified reference gene primers provided the basis for estimating nucleated cell counts. Data came from immunoSEQ multiplex PCR; TCRdb stores just in-frame clones and leaves some out. D and trimming were read from the DNA, whereas the V and J calls and clone size are those reported in that table. This sample has under 300,000 clones, with 86% found just once. CDR1 is MNHEY, CDR2 SMNVEV, per germline (reference sequence). V was clipped by 3 bases and J by 6 bases; unmatched bases: 13. The CDR3 loop spans 17 amino acids. The data stem from a study of blood T cell repertoires in COVID-19.

This clonotype was obtained from a woman aged 25 to 39 with active or convalescent COVID-19. V is TRBV27 and J is TRBJ2-3, with 9 bases aligning to TRBD1. Sequenced material: peripheral blood. CDR3 region: CASSFRTGDLSRDTQYF. CDR3 in DNA: TGTGCCAGCAGTTTCCGGACAGGGGATTTGTCGCGGGATACGCAGTATTTT.